A single sample is the source of the 2 T cell receptor beta chains below, sequenced in a study of long-term antiretroviral therapy in people with HIV. This was the immunoSEQ v3.0 assay at survey level. Repertoires were generated with immunoSEQ multiplex PCR, while TCRdb's copy carries only in-frame clones and drops some. The table lists 35,000 to 45,000 clones, 85% to 95% of them singletons. The sample in question was unsorted PBMCs, obtained 4.1 years after starting antiretroviral therapy. These receptors all come from a woman aged 45-60 years with HIV.

V and J are TRBV25-1 and TRBJ2-3; 7 bases are a match to TRBD1. Germline lookup yields CDR1 MGHDK and CDR2 SYGVNS. The CDR3 is 17 residues long. J was trimmed by 0 bases and V by 3 bases; bases with no gene match: 9. CDR3 protein: CASSDSGQLSSTDTQYF. CDR3 DNA: TGTGCCAGCAGTGACTCGGGACAGCTTTCTAGCACAGATACGCAGTATTTT.

This rearrangement joins TRBV7-9 to TRBJ1-1; D is uncertain. V lost 4 bases to trimming and J lost 6 bases, with 9 bases between them. Germline V lookup: CDR1 SEHNR, CDR2 FQNEAQ (reference sequence). This CDR3 spans 12 amino acids. CDR3 in DNA: TGTGCCAGCAGCTACCCGGGCCCTGAAGCTTTCTTT. It codes for CASSYPGPEAFF. The variable domain in full, completed from reference TRBV7-9 and TRBJ1-1, reads DTGVSQNPRHKITKRGQNVTFRCDPISEHNRLYWYRQTLGQGPEFLTYFQNEAQLEKSRLLSDRFSAERPKGSFSTLEIQRTEQGDSAMYLCASSYPGPEAFFGQGTRLTVV.